These T cell receptor beta chains were read from a single sample in a study of CD8+ T cells in alopecia areata. Generated by immunoSEQ multiplex PCR, the TCRdb table keeps only in-frame clones and is missing some. Of nearly 95,000 clones listed, around 70% are singletons. Sequenced here: CD8+ T cells sorted from blood, sampled around week 46, from a patient treated with tofacitinib. These receptors were collected from a human donor with alopecia areata. Both conserved end residues are part of each CDR3. Fields, in order: clone size, J gene, V gene, D gene, CDR3 protein, CDR3 DNA. The D gene is left open where the match is weak. Not all rows give a size; the values are once, few, many and, for expanded clones, a class.

-,TRBJ1-2,TRBV4-3,TRBD1,CASSQDRGQGAGYGYTF,TGCGCCAGCAGCCAAGACCGGGGACAGGGGGCCGGCTATGGCTACACCTTC
-,TRBJ2-3,TRBV7-9,TRBD2,CASSLAETSGFTDTQYF,TGTGCCAGCAGCTTAGCGGAGACTAGCGGGTTCACAGATACGCAGTATTTT
few,TRBJ2-1,TRBV7-6,-,CASSFRSMVALPHNEQFF,TGTGCCAGCAGCTTTAGGTCTATGGTAGCCCTCCCGCACAATGAGCAGTTCTTC
-,TRBJ2-3,TRBV13,-,CASSLTGGTDTQYF,TGTGCCAGCAGCCTAACAGGTGGGACAGATACGCAGTATTTT
-,TRBJ2-3,TRBV19,TRBD2,CASSIGTTRRDTQYF,TGTGCCAGTAGTATCGGGACTACACGCAGAGATACGCAGTATTTT
-,TRBJ1-2,TRBV5-6,-,CASSLVGATGYGYTF,TGTGCCAGCAGCTTGGTTGGGGCCACCGGCTATGGCTACACCTTC
-,TRBJ2-3,TRBV10-1,-,CASSDSRPTDTQYF,TGCGCCAGCAGTGACAGCAGGCCCACAGATACGCAGTATTTT
few,TRBJ2-7,TRBV4-3,-,CASSQDQGPYEQYF,TGCGCCAGCAGCCAAGATCAGGGCCCCTACGAGCAGTACTTC
once,TRBJ2-7,TRBV9,TRBD1,CASSVDGTGLSEQYF,TGTGCCAGCAGCGTAGACGGGACAGGGTTATCCGAGCAGTACTTC
-,TRBJ2-3,TRBV27,TRBD2,CASRSGGQGTDTQYF,TGTGCCAGCAGGTCGGGGGGGCAAGGCACAGATACGCAGTATTTT
many,TRBJ1-1,TRBV13,TRBD1,CASSLREGQGNTEAFF,TGTGCCAGCAGCTTGCGGGAAGGACAGGGGAACACTGAAGCTTTCTTT
-,TRBJ1-2,TRBV6-5,TRBD1,CASSYRDSGYGYTF,TGTGCCAGCAGTTATCGGGACAGTGGATATGGCTACACCTTC
-,TRBJ1-4,TRBV30,TRBD1,CAWSIGTNTGGLEKLFF,TGTGCCTGGAGTATCGGGACAAACACAGGGGGCCTTGAAAAACTGTTTTTT
-,TRBJ1-5,TRBV2,TRBD1,CASSQGGRSNQPQHF,TGTGCCAGCAGCCAGGGGGGAAGAAGCAATCAGCCCCAGCATTTT
-,TRBJ1-1,TRBV23-1,-,CASSPEPGERDTEAFF,TGCGCCAGCAGTCCAGAACCGGGGGAAAGGGACACTGAAGCTTTCTTT
once,TRBJ2-2,TRBV11-2,-,CASSLSLTNTGELFF,TGTGCCAGCAGCTTATCCCTAACTAACACCGGGGAGCTGTTTTTT
-,TRBJ2-2,TRBV6-5,-,CASSYRTGELFF,TGTGCCAGCAGTTACAGGACCGGGGAGCTGTTTTTT
-,TRBJ2-1,TRBV5-8,-,CASSVVKTGFGEQFF,TGTGCCAGCAGCGTGGTGAAGACCGGGTTCGGAGAGCAGTTCTTC
-,TRBJ1-1,TRBV13,-,CASSQYLRGQTEAFF,TGTGCCAGCAGCCAATACCTCCGGGGCCAAACTGAAGCTTTCTTT
-,TRBJ2-7,TRBV4-3,-,CASKGQSDEQYF,TGCGCCAGCAAGGGACAATCCGACGAGCAGTACTTC
-,TRBJ2-7,TRBV5-4,TRBD1,CASSYDRGPEQYF,TGTGCCAGCAGCTATGACAGGGGACCCGAGCAGTACTTC
-,TRBJ2-3,TRBV6-4,-,CASSEAGLTDTQYF,TGTGCCAGCAGTGAGGCGGGGCTCACAGATACGCAGTATTTT
-,TRBJ2-3,TRBV18,-,CASSPSVWEQGDDTDTQYF,TGTGCCAGCTCACCATCGGTGTGGGAGCAGGGAGATGATACAGATACGCAGTATTTT
-,TRBJ1-2,TRBV7-2,TRBD1,CASSSSDRGLGGYTF,TGTGCCAGCAGCAGCTCGGACAGGGGATTGGGAGGCTACACCTTC
once,TRBJ1-5,TRBV9,-,CASSASDRLNQPQHF,TGTGCCAGCAGCGCCTCTGACAGACTGAATCAGCCCCAGCATTTT
few,TRBJ1-2,TRBV12-5,TRBD1,CASGASQGNYGYTF,TGTGCTAGTGGTGCCTCACAGGGGAACTATGGCTACACCTTC
-,TRBJ1-2,TRBV9,TRBD1,CASSAGTGGGYTF,TGTGCCAGCAGCGCCGGGACAGGAGGCGGCTACACCTTC
-,TRBJ1-6,TRBV5-4,-,CASSLDGYNSPLHF,TGTGCCAGCAGCTTGGATGGGTATAATTCACCCCTCCACTTT
-,TRBJ2-4,TRBV29-1,TRBD1,CSVNPGQGTKNIQYF,TGCAGCGTGAACCCAGGACAGGGGACCAAAAACATTCAGTACTTC
-,TRBJ1-1,TRBV6-5,-,CASSGQRNEVAFF,TGTGCCAGCAGTGGCCAGAGAAACGAGGTCGCTTTCTTT
once,TRBJ1-5,TRBV6-1,TRBD1,CASSEQGGNQPQHF,TGTGCCAGCAGTGAACAGGGGGGGAATCAGCCCCAGCATTTT
-,TRBJ1-2,TRBV10-3,-,CAIRQYNYGYTF,TGTGCCATAAGACAGTACAACTATGGCTACACCTTC
-,TRBJ1-1,TRBV7-9,-,CASSFGADTEAFF,TGTGCCAGCAGCTTCGGGGCGGACACTGAAGCTTTCTTT
few,TRBJ2-3,TRBV29-1,TRBD1,CSVVDRGPTDTQYF,TGCAGCGTTGTGGACAGGGGGCCCACAGATACGCAGTATTTT
-,TRBJ2-1,TRBV4-1,-,CASSQDWGGDEQFF,TGCGCCAGCAGCCAAGATTGGGGGGGCGATGAGCAGTTCTTC
-,TRBJ2-1,TRBV29-1,-,CSVLPTGNEQFF,TGCAGCGTTTTGCCGACTGGGAATGAGCAGTTCTTC
-,TRBJ1-2,TRBV29-1,-,CSVEGGAYGYTF,TGCAGCGTTGAAGGGGGGGCCTATGGCTACACCTTC
-,TRBJ2-1,TRBV25-1,-,CASSEVAGKLQYEQFF,TGTGCCAGCAGTGAAGTTGCGGGCAAACTACAATATGAGCAGTTCTTC
-,TRBJ1-1,TRBV6-5,-,CASSYKQSIEAFF,TGTGCCAGCAGTTACAAACAGTCTATTGAAGCTTTCTTT
few,TRBJ1-1,TRBV19,-,CASSIGQPNTEAFF,TGTGCCAGTAGTATCGGACAGCCGAACACTGAAGCTTTCTTT
-,TRBJ1-5,TRBV5-6,-,CASSLGGYQPQHF,TGTGCCAGCAGCTTGGGAGGGTATCAGCCCCAGCATTTT
-,TRBJ1-1,TRBV12-5,-,CASGINAEAFF,TGTGCTAGTGGGATTAATGCTGAAGCTTTCTTT
-,TRBJ1-3,TRBV5-6,TRBD1,CASSSGQGRLPGNTIYF,TGTGCCAGCAGCTCCGGACAGGGGAGGCTACCTGGAAACACCATATATTTT
-,TRBJ1-1,TRBV6-5,-,CASNINVNTEAFF,TGTGCCAGCAACATAAACGTGAACACTGAAGCTTTCTTT
-,TRBJ2-7,TRBV4-3,TRBD1,CASSEGTGVGYEQYF,TGCGCCAGCAGCGAAGGGACAGGGGTAGGCTACGAGCAGTACTTC
-,TRBJ1-2,TRBV29-1,-,CSVPDAANYGYTF,TGCAGCGTCCCCGACGCGGCTAACTATGGCTACACCTTC
few,TRBJ2-3,TRBV2,TRBD2,CASSEEGRGGARDTQYF,TGTGCCAGCAGTGAAGAGGGCCGCGGGGGGGCCAGGGATACGCAGTATTTT
-,TRBJ2-5,TRBV25-1,-,CATERETQYF,TGTGCCACCGAGAGAGAGACCCAGTACTTC
-,TRBJ2-7,TRBV5-1,-,CASSLNGISYEQYF,TGCGCCAGCAGCTTGAATGGTATCTCCTACGAGCAGTACTTC
-,TRBJ1-1,TRBV30,-,CAWSGHRNTEAFF,TGTGCCTGGAGTGGACACAGGAACACTGAAGCTTTCTTT
-,TRBJ1-6,TRBV27,TRBD1,CASLPDTGQINSPLHF,TGTGCCAGCCTACCCGATACGGGACAGATTAATTCACCCCTCCACTTT
-,TRBJ2-7,TRBV30,-,CAWSVLEEQYF,TGTGCCTGGAGTGTACTCGAAGAGCAGTACTTC
once,TRBJ2-5,TRBV7-6,-,CASSPAYGQETQYF,TGTGCCAGCAGCCCCGCTTATGGCCAAGAGACCCAGTACTTC
-,TRBJ1-1,TRBV2,-,CASTAVNTEAFF,TGTGCCAGCACTGCGGTGAACACTGAAGCTTTCTTT
-,TRBJ2-5,TRBV7-8,-,CASRFRGGPQETQYF,TGTGCCAGCAGATTCAGGGGGGGGCCCCAAGAGACCCAGTACTTC
-,TRBJ1-4,TRBV11-2,TRBD1,CASSSFRDRENEKLFF,TGTGCCAGCAGCTCATTCCGGGACAGGGAGAATGAAAAACTGTTTTTT
-,TRBJ2-7,TRBV29-1,TRBD1,CSVAPGTGASYEQYF,TGCAGCGTTGCGCCGGGGACAGGGGCTTCCTACGAGCAGTACTTC